This TCR beta chain derives from a study of blood T cells in healthy people across ages. Through a sample-barcoded 5' primer and a J-beta primer mix, a second PCR was run for about 6 to 11 cycles. Each sample provided no less than 2.5 million CDR3-containing paired-end reads. TCRdb re-called the 5' RACE reads with MiXCR, one entry per CDR3 protein. The table has approximately 770,000 distinct CDR3 sequences, 58% seen once. General observations from the study: Strongly correlated with naive T cell percentage was TCR beta diversity.

Points on this clonotype: The antigen remains undetermined.

Trimming stripped 1 base from V and 2 bases from J, with 9 bases between. Germline-derived CDR1 and CDR2 are DFQATT and SNEGSKA (reference sequence). The CDR3 runs 13 residues. Sequencing used blood. The chain recombines TRBV20-1 with TRBJ2-7; D tentatively fits TRBD1 or TRBD2 (5 bases each). The TCR sequence derives from a man aged 25-45 years in good health. CDR3 amino acids: CSARAGTTYEQYF. The CDR3 DNA is TGCAGTGCTAGAGCCGGGACCACCTACGAGCAGTACTTC.